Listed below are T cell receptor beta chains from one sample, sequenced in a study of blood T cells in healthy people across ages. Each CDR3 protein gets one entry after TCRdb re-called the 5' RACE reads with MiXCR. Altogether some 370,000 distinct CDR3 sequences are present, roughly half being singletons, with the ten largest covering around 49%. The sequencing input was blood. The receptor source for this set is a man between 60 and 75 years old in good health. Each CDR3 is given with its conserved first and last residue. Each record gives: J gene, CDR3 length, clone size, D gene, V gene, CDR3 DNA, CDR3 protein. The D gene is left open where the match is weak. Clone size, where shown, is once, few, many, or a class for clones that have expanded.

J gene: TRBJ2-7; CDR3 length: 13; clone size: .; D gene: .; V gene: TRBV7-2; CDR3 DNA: TGTGCCAGCAGCAGGGACCGTCGGAGCGAGCAGTACTTC; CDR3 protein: CASSRDRRSEQYF
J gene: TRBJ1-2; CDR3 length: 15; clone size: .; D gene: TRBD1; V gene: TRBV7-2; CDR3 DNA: TGTGCCAGCATCGCCGGGGACAGGGGGCGGAATGGCTACACCTTC; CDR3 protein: CASIAGDRGRNGYTF
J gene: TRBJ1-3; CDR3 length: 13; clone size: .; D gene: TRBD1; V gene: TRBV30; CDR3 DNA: TGTGCCTTGGGGACAGACTCTGGAAACACCATATATTTT; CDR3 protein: CALGTDSGNTIYF
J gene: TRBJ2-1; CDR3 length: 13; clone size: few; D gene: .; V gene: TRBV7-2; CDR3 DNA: TGTGCCAGCAGCTCCCACTTTCCGAATGAGCAGTTCTTC; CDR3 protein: CASSSHFPNEQFF
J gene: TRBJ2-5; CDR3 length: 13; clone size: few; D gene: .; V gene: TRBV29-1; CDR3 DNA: TGCAGCGTTGAAGTGGTGGGATACGAGACCCAGTACTTC; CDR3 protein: CSVEVVGYETQYF
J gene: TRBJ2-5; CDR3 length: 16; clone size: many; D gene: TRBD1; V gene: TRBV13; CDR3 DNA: TGTGCCAGCAGCACCCGACAGGGGGCGCATCGAGAGACCCAGTACTTC; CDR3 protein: CASSTRQGAHRETQYF
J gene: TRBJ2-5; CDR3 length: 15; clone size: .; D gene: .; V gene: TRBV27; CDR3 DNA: TGTGCCAGCAGTTTATCGAGGGCTGGAGTAGAGACCCAGTACTTC; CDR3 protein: CASSLSRAGVETQYF
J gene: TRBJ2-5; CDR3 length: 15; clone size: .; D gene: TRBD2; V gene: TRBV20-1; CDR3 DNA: TGCAATGCACGGACTAGCGGGGGAGTATCAAATGAGCAGTACTTC; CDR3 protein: CNARTSGGVSNEQYF
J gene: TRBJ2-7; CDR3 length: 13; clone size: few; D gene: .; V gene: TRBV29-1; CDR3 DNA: TGCAGCGTTTTGCGACAGTACACCTACGAGCAGTACTTC; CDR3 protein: CSVLRQYTYEQYF
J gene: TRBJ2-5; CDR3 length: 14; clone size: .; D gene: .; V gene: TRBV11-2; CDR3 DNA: TGTGCCAGCGGCAAGGGACGGGCCCCAGAGACCCAGTACTTC; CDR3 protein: CASGKGRAPETQYF
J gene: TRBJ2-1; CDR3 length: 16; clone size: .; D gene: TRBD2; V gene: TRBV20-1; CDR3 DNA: TGCAGTGCTAGATCCTCGGGGGAGGGCCCATACAATGAGCAGTTCTTC; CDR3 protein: CSARSSGEGPYNEQFF
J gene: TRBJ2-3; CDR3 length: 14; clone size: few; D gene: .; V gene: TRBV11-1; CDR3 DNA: TGTGCCAGCAGCTTATTCAGGGGGGCAGATACGCAGTATTTT; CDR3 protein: CASSLFRGADTQYF
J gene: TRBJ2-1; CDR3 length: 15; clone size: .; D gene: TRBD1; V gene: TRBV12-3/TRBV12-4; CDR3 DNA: TGTGCCAGCAGTGCGCAAGGGACAGGGACGATTGAGCAGTTCTTC; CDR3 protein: CASSAQGTGTIEQFF
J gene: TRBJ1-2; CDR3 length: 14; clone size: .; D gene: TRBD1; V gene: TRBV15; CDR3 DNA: TGTGCCACCGGCCCGAGGGGGCTAATCTATGGCTACACCTTC; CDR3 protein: CATGPRGLIYGYTF
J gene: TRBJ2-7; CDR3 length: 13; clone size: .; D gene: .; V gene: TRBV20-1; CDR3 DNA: TGCAGTGCTAGAGAAGATATTTCCGACGAGCAGTACTTC; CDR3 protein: CSAREDISDEQYF
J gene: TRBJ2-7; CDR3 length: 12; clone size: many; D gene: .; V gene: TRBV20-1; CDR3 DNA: TGCAGTGCCCCCGGGAGTACCCACGAGCAGTACTTC; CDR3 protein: CSAPGSTHEQYF
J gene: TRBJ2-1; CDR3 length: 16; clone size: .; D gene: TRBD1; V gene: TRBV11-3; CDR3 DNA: TGTGCCAGCAGCTTTAAGACAGGGGGGTTATCCAATGAGCAGTTCTTC; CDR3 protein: CASSFKTGGLSNEQFF
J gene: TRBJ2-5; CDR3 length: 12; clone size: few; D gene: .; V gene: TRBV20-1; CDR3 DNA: TGCAGTGCTCCCCACAGGGTGGAGACCCAGTACTTC; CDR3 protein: CSAPHRVETQYF
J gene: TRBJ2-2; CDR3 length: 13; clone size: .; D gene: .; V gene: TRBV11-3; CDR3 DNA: TGTGCCAGCAGCCCGCGAGCGGCCGGGGAGCTGTTTTTT; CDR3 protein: CASSPRAAGELFF
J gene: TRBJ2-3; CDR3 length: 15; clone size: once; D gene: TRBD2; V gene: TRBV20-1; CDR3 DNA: TGCAGTGCTACCGGACTAGCGGGAGAATCAGATACGCAGTATTTT; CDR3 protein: CSATGLAGESDTQYF
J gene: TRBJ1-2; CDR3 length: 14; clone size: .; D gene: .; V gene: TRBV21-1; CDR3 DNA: TGTGCCAGCAGCAAAAGGAGACAGAAAAATGGCTACACCTTC; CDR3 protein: CASSKRRQKNGYTF
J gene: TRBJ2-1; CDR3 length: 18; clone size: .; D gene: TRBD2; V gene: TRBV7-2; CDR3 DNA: TGTGCCAGCAGCTTAGAGGGAGAGGGACGAGCGGGGGGGCAGGAGCAGTTCTTC; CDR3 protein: CASSLEGEGRAGGQEQFF
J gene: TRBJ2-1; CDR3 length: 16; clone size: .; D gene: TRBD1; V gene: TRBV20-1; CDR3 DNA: TGCAGTGCTAGTGCCCCGGGGACAGGGGCCTCCAATGAGCAGTTCTTC; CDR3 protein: CSASAPGTGASNEQFF
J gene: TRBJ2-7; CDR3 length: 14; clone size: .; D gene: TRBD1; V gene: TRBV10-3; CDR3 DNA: TGTGCCATCAACCCGACAGGGGAAAGGTACGAGCAGTACTTC; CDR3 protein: CAINPTGERYEQYF
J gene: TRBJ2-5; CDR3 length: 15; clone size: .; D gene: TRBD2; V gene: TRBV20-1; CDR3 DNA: TGCAGTGCTGCACCCGAGCGGGGGGGCGAACAGACCCAGTACTTC; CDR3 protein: CSAAPERGGEQTQYF
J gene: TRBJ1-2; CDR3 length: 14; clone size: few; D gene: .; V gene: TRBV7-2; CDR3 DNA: TGTGCCAGCAGCTTAGAGCGGGGGAGGGGTGGCTACACCTTC; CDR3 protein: CASSLERGRGGYTF
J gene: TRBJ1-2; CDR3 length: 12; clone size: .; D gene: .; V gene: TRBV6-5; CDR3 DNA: TGTGCCAGCATCACCACGCTTTATGGCTACACCTTC; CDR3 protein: CASITTLYGYTF
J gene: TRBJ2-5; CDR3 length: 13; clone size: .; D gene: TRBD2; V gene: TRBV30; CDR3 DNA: TGTGCCTGGAGACCTAGCGGGAAAGAGACCCAGTACTTC; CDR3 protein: CAWRPSGKETQYF
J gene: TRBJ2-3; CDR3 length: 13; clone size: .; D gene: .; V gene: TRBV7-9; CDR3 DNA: TGTGCCAGCAGAGGGTTTAGCACAGATACGCAGTATTTT; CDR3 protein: CASRGFSTDTQYF
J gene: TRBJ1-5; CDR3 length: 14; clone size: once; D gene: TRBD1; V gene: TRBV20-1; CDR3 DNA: TGCAGTGCTACGGGACAGGAACGGAATCAGCCCCAGCATTTT; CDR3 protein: CSATGQERNQPQHF
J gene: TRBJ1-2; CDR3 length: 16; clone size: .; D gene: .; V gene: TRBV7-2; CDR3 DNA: TGTGCCAGCAGCTCTGGGATGATACGAGCTAACTATGGCTACACCTTC; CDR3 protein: CASSSGMIRANYGYTF
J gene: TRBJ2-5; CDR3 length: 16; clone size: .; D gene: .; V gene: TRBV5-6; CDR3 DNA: TGTGCCAGCAGCTTGGCCCGAGGTAGCGCGCAAGAGACCCAGTACTTC; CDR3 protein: CASSLARGSAQETQYF
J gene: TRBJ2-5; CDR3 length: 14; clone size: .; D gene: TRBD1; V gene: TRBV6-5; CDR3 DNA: TGTACCAGCAGCCTCGGGACAGCCCAAGAGACCCAGTACTTC; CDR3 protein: CTSSLGTAQETQYF
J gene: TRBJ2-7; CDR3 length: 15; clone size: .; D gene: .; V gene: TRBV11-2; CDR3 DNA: TGTGCCAGCAGCATCGGACCAGACGACTCCTACGAGCAGTACTTC; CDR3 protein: CASSIGPDDSYEQYF
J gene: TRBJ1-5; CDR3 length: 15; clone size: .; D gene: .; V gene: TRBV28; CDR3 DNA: TGTGCCAGCACCCCTCCGGGCAGGGCGAACCAGCCCCAGCATTTT; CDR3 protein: CASTPPGRANQPQHF
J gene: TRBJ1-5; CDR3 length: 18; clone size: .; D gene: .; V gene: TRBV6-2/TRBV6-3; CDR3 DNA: TGTGCCAGCAGCCAGTGGAAACCGGCCGCGGAGAGCAATCAGCCCCAGCATTTT; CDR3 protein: CASSQWKPAAESNQPQHF
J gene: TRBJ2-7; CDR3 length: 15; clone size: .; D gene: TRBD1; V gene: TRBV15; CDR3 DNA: TGTGCCACCAGCAGAGATCCAGGGGGCGGCTACGAGCAGTACTTC; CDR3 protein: CATSRDPGGGYEQYF
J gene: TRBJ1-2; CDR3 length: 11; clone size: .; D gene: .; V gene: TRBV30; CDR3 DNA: TGTGCCTGGAGTGCCGGGGCTGGCTACACCTTC; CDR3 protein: CAWSAGAGYTF
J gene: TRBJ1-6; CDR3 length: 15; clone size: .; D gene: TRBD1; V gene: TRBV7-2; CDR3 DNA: TGTGCCAGCAGCGAAACAGGGGTACTGAATTCACCCCTCCACTTT; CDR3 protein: CASSETGVLNSPLHF
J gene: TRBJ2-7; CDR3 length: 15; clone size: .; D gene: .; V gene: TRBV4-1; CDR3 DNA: TGCGCCAGCAGCCAAGATTGGGGGGAGGCCTACGAGCAGTACTTC; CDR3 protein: CASSQDWGEAYEQYF
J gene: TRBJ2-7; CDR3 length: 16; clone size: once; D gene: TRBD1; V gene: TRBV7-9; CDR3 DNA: TGTGCCAGCAGCCGTGGGGACAGGTCTTTTTACTACGAGCAGTACTTC; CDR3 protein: CASSRGDRSFYYEQYF
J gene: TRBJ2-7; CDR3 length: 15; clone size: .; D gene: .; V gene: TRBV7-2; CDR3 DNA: TGTGCCAGCAGCTTACGAGATGTCGGCTCCTACGAGCAGTACTTC; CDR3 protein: CASSLRDVGSYEQYF
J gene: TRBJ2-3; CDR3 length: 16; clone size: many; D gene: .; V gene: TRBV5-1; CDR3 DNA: TGCGCCAGCAGCTTGGAGGGGACTTCGGCGTCAGATACGCAGTATTTT; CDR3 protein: CASSLEGTSASDTQYF
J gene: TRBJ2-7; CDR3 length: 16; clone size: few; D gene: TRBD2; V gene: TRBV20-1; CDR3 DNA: TGCAGTGCGGGGACTAGCGGCGGGTTAAGCTCCTACGAGCAGTACTTC; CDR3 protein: CSAGTSGGLSSYEQYF
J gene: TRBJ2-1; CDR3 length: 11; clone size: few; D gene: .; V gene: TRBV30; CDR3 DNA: TGTGCCGGGAGCCGGCGCTATGAGCAGTTCTTC; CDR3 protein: CAGSRRYEQFF
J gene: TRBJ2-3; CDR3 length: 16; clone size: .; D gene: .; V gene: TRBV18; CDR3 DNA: TGTGCCAGCTCACCACCCGTTCAGGGGCAGGGAGATACGCAGTATTTT; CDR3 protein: CASSPPVQGQGDTQYF
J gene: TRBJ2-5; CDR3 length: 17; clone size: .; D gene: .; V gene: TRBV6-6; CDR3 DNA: TGTGCCAGCAGTTATGGAAAGAGCGGAGGCTGGGGGGAGACCCAGTACTTC; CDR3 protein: CASSYGKSGGWGETQYF
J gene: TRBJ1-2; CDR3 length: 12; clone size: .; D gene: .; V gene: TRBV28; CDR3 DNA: TGTGCCAGCACCAGGACCTCGGGTGGCTACACCTTC; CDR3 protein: CASTRTSGGYTF
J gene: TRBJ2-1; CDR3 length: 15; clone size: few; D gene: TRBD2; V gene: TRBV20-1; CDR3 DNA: TGCAGTGCTAGCCCGGGACTAGCGGGAGGCCATGAGCAGTTCTTC; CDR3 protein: CSASPGLAGGHEQFF
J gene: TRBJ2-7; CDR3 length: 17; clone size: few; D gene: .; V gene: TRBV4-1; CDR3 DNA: TGCGCCAGCAGCCAAGGTACAAAAGGGGGTGCCACCTACGAGCAGTACTTC; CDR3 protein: CASSQGTKGGATYEQYF
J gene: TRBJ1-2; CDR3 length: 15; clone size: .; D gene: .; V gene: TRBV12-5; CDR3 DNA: TGTGCTAGTGGTTTGGTACAGGCCCGGGCGATTGGCTACACCTTC; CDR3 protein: CASGLVQARAIGYTF
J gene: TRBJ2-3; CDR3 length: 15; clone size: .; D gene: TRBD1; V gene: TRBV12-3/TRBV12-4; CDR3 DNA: TGTGCCAGCAGTGAATGGGACAGGGATAAAGATACGCAGTATTTT; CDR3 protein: CASSEWDRDKDTQYF
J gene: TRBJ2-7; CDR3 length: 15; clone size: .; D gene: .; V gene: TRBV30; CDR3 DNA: TGTGCCTGGAGTGTAGGGGGAGTAAGCTCCTACGAGCAGTACTTC; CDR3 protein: CAWSVGGVSSYEQYF
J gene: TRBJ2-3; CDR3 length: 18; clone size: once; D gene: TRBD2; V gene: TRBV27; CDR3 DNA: TGTGCCAGCAGTTTATATACTAGCGGGGGGTCTAGCACAGATACGCAGTATTTT; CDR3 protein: CASSLYTSGGSSTDTQYF
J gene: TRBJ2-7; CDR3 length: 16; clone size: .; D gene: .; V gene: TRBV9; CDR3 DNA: TGTGCCAGCAGCGTAGCTAGTTCGGCAGGGTTCTACGAGCAGTACTTC; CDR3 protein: CASSVASSAGFYEQYF
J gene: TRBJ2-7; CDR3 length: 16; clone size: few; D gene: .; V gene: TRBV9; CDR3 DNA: TGTGCCAGCAGCGTCTCTAGCGAGGAAAGCTCCTACGAGCAGTACTTC; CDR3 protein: CASSVSSEESSYEQYF